These 2 T cell receptor beta chains came from one sample sequenced in a study of CD8+ T cells in alopecia areata. After isolation, RNA underwent reverse transcription to generate cDNA as the sequencing template. Method: immunoSEQ multiplex PCR; TCRdb's copy keeps in-frame clones and lacks some. Seen here are 150,000 or so clones, 40% to 50% observed once, and the top ten hold roughly 7.5%. Specimen: CD4+ T cells sorted from blood. The origin of the receptors is a human donor with alopecia areata.

The V gene is TRBV6-4, the J gene TRBJ1-5; D unresolved. V lost 4 bases to trimming and J lost 4 bases, with 8 bases between them. Germline V lookup: CDR1 MRHNA, CDR2 SNTAGT. CDR3 length equals 13 residues. CDR3 region: CASSANWNQPQHF. DNA of the CDR3: TGTGCCAGCAGTGCCAATTGGAATCAGCCCCAGCATTTT.

The rearrangement joins TRBV7-9 to TRBJ2-3; 7 nucleotides match TRBD1. Trimming removed 5 bases from V and 0 bases from J; junction bases left unmatched: 5. Germline assignment: CDR1 SEHNR and CDR2 FQNEAQ (reference sequence). This CDR3 spans 15 amino acids. The CDR3 sequence is CASSLQGSSTDTQYF. In DNA form, the CDR3 reads TGTGCCAGCAGCCTACAGGGGTCAAGCACAGATACGCAGTATTTT.